This T cell receptor (beta chain) was captured in a study of cytomegalovirus exposure and HLA in healthy donors. The CDR3 has 16 amino acids. The germline CDR1 and CDR2 sequences are SGHAT and FQNNGV. General study findings and limits: Previously analyzed data showed that most TCR beta V segments were productive at a frequency of about 87% or about 30%. The classifier, whose performance was assessed in both the original and validation cohorts, reportedly diagnosed cytomegalovirus status with high specificity and sensitivity. For TCR beta chains, V- and J-gene trimming was later linked to a missense DCLRE1C variant.

PCR involved 60 Vbeta and 13 Jbeta primers. The repertoire was sequenced with immunoSEQ multiplex PCR; TCRdb's copy has only in-frame clones and lacks some. The table lists fewer than 150,000 clones, about 83% of them singletons, with 2.7% in the top ten. Although they were nominally healthy when sampled, donors likely had unrecorded immune exposures. As regards this clone: Its antigen is undetermined. The junction departs from germline at one end; a sequencing error may be responsible.

This TCR came from a woman aged 35 to 49 in good health and CMV-seropositive. Sequences were obtained from PBMCs. The gene calls are TRBV11-2 and TRBJ2-1, with 11 bases that match TRBD2. CDR3 amino acids: CASSISGRASDNEQFF. For the CDR3, the DNA is TGTGCCAGCAGCATTAGCGGGAGGGCCTCCGACAATGAGCAGTTCTTC.